This T cell receptor (beta chain) came from a study of a mutant IDH1 vaccine in newly diagnosed glioma. Whole-study context: The treated group averaged about 39 years old and was roughly 62% male, around 38% female.

Profiling relied on immunoSEQ multiplex PCR, and the TCRdb table lists in-frame clones only, not all of them. The sample consists of around 80,000 clones, approximately 85% of them appearing once. CDR1 and CDR2 from the germline V gene are SGHAT and FQNNGV. V was clipped by 2 bases and J by 4 bases, with 9 bases between them. The CDR3 sequence is 14 residues long. Notes on this clone: Antigen unknown.

The time point is: week 23, last vaccination. It was 300 ug of mutant IDH1 20-mer peptide that made up each vaccine dose, given with topical imiquimod. This TCR came from a woman between 50 and 59 years old with glioma. The starting material was PBMCs, obtained from a glioma patient whose treatment included an IDH1 peptide vaccine. The V and J genes are TRBV11-2 and TRBJ1-3; the D gene is possibly TRBD1 (5 bases). CDR3 loop: CASSLWGVGNTIYF. As DNA, the CDR3 is TGTGCCAGCAGCTTATGGGGGGTAGGAAACACCATATATTTT.